Following are 22 T cell receptor beta chains from one sample sequenced in a study of CD8+ T cells in alopecia areata. As the sequencing template, cDNA was produced by extracting RNA and reverse transcribing it. Assay used: immunoSEQ multiplex PCR; TCRdb lists only in-frame clones, some missing. The table lists some 2,500 clones, with no singletons. Sequencing used lesional skin. The receptors here all came from a C3H/HeJ mouse with alopecia areata. This mouse strain has H2-k as its MHC haplotype.

This clone was detected ten times or more. Gene names and germline match the mouse. The CDR3 goes on 4 residues after the read ends, and that part is filled in from the germline J gene. The V and J genes are TRBV13-2 and TRBJ2-4, with 8 bases matching TRBD2. The CDR3 covers 17 residues. V gave up 1 base and J gave up 0 bases; unmatched junction bases: 7. Germline assignment: CDR1 NNHNN and CDR2 SYGAGS (reference sequence). The part of the CDR3 DNA that was read is TGTGCCAGCGGTGATCTGGGGGGTTTCTTTAGTCAAAAC. Protein: CASGDLGGFFSQN. The whole CDR3 reads CASGDLGGFFSQNTLYF.

With regard to this clone: One base away lies a much larger clone, so this may be a sequencing read error. The genes and germline here are from mouse. The read halts 4 residues ahead of the CDR3 end, with the missing end drawn from the germline J gene. This chain links TRBV17 with TRBJ2-7; 7 nucleotides align to TRBD2. Germline V lookup: CDR1 MNHDT, CDR2 YYDKIL. CDR3 length: 13 amino acids. CDR3: CASSAGGSYEQYF. The sequenced CDR3 bases are TGTGCCAGCAGTGCTGGGGGATCCTAT. The whole variable domain, filled in from reference TRBV17 and TRBJ2-7, reads DTTVKQNPRYKLARVGKPVNLICSQTMNHDTMYWYQKKPNQAPKLLLFYYDKILNREADTFEKFQSSRPNNSFCSLYIGSAGLEYSAMYLCASSAGGSYEQYFGPGTRLTVL.

Comment on this clone: The protein in this entry is translated from the DNA; at residue 12 it differs from the protein listed in TCRdb. Gene names are the mouse ones. The observed sequence ends 3 residues before the CDR3 terminus, with the missing tail filled in from the germline J gene. The V gene is TRBV13-1, the J gene TRBJ1-3; 7 bases fit TRBD1. V dropped 5 bases and J dropped 4; count of bases not matched to a gene: 9. The germline gives CDR1 NSHNY, CDR2 SYGAGN. The CDR3 loop spans 15 amino acids. The CDR3 is CASSQYRGSGNTLYF. Partial CDR3 DNA: TGTGCCAGCAGCCAATACAGGGGTTCGGGAAATACG.

This clone was seen ten or more times. Gene names and germline match the mouse. The sequenced CDR3 bases are TGTGCCAGCAGAGACAGGGGGAACTCC. It specifies CASRDRGNS. The whole CDR3 reads CASRDRGNSDYTF. This chain joins TRBV13-3 and TRBJ1-2, with 9 bases that match TRBD1. The read halts 4 residues ahead of the CDR3 end, with the missing end drawn from the germline J gene. V trimming: 5 bases; J trimming: 2 bases; junction bases outside the gene matches: 1. The length of the CDR3 is 13 residues. Germline CDR1 reads NNHDY; CDR2 reads SYVADS.

On this clone: Gene names and germline refer to mouse. The DNA ends 4 residues before the CDR3 does, and the rest of the CDR3 is filled in from the germline J gene. The chain combines TRBV13-3 with TRBJ2-5, with 12 bases aligning to TRBD2. V was clipped by 5 bases and J by 2 bases; unmatched bases: 0. The CDR3 covers 14 residues. Germline V lookup: CDR1 NNHDY, CDR2 SYVADS. CDR3 DNA (partial): TGTGCCAGCAGGGACTGGGGGGGCCAAGAC. This codes for CASRDWGGQD. The complete CDR3 reads CASRDWGGQDTQYF.

A word on this clone: This sequence is one base from a far larger clone and is likely a read error. The genes and germline here are from mouse. The CDR3 end falls 4 residues outside the read, so it is completed with the germline J gene. V is TRBV13-1 and J is TRBJ2-3; weak D call: TRBD2 (7 bases). Germline values: CDR1 NSHNY, CDR2 SYGAGN. CDR3 length: 16 residues. V was pared by 1 base and J by 1 base, with 13 bases between. CDR3 in amino acids: CASSDPGGGGAETLYF. CDR3 bases read: TGTGCCAGCAGTGATCCGGGGGGCGGGGGTGCAGAA.

This clone was found many times. Mouse germline and gene names are used. With the read ending 4 residues before the CDR3 end, the germline J gene is used to fill in that end. This chain uses TRBV19 with TRBJ2-3, with 9 bases aligning to TRBD2. The CDR3 consists of 15 residues. Germline trimming cut 5 bases from V and 0 bases from J; bases unmatched to any gene: 4. Germline V gives CDR1 FNHDT, CDR2 SITEND (reference sequence). CDR3 sequence: CASSPTGGSAETLYF. The sequenced part of the CDR3 DNA is TGTGCCAGCAGCCCGACTGGGGGTAGTGCAGAA.

This clone was counted a few times. A far larger clone is off by one base, so a read error is likely. The gene symbols are mouse symbols. The CDR3 end falls 4 residues outside the read, so it is completed with the germline J gene. In the same sample, other DNA sequences code for this CDR3. The genes are TRBV13-3 and TRBJ1-4, with 10 bases matching TRBD1. The CDR3 consists of 15 residues. Germline V gene lookup returns CDR1 NNHDY and CDR2 SYVADS. V was pared by 1 base and J by 5 bases, with 2 bases of the junction left unmatched. The DNA read from the CDR3 is TGTGCCAGCAGTGATAGACAGGGGGCGAACGAA. It codes for CASSDRQGANE. The entire CDR3 reads CASSDRQGANERLFF. The whole variable domain, remainder taken from reference TRBV13-3 and TRBJ1-4, is EAAVTQSPRSKVAVTGGKVTLSCHQTNNHDYMYWYRQDTGHGLRLIHYSYVADSTEKGDIPDGYKASRPSQENFSLILELASLSQTAVYFCASSDRQGANERLFFGHGTKLSVL.

Many counts were recorded for this clone. The gene symbols are mouse symbols. Coverage ceases 4 residues before the CDR3 finishes, and the germline J gene fills in the end. The chain is built from TRBV13-1 and TRBJ2-3; D is ambiguous. Germline lookup yields CDR1 NSHNY and CDR2 SYGAGN. The length of the CDR3 is 13 residues. With 2 bases removed from V and 1 base from J, the gap between germline ends came to 5 bases. CDR3 protein: CASSDKGAETLYF. Partial CDR3 DNA: TGTGCCAGCAGTGACAAGGGTGCAGAA.

To note about this clone: Here the gene names and germline are mouse. The read terminates 4 residues ahead of where the CDR3 ends, so the germline J gene completes it. The chain employs TRBV4 and TRBJ2-5, with TRBD2 as a possible D gene (5 bases). CDR3 length equals 13 residues. V shed 8 bases and J shed 3 bases, with 12 bases lying between them. Per the germline V gene, CDR1 is LGHDT and CDR2 is YNNKQL (reference sequence). CDR3 sequence: CASASPGQDTQYF. The part of the CDR3 DNA that was read is TGTGCCAGCGCCTCCCCTGGGCAAGAC.

Many counts were recorded for this clone. All gene names here are mouse names. CDR3 sequence reads: CASSVRDWGAETLYF. The DNA read from the CDR3 is TGTGCCAGCAGTGTCCGGGACTGGGGTGCAGAA. The gene calls are TRBV13-3 and TRBJ2-3; TRBD2 agrees at 9 bases. The CDR3 end is not reached by the read, which stops 4 residues before it; the germline J gene fills it in. Unmatched junction bases numbered 3, after V lost 3 bases and J lost 1 base. From germline, CDR1 is NNHDY and CDR2 SYVADS. The length of the CDR3 is 15 residues.

Ten or more counts support this clone. Germline and genes here are mouse. Read data end 4 residues before the CDR3 end; the end is taken from the germline J gene. This sequence joins TRBV19 and TRBJ2-5; D gene ambiguous. CDR1 and CDR2 from the germline V gene are FNHDT and SITEND (reference sequence). This CDR3 is built from 13 residues. The part of the CDR3 DNA that was read is TGTGCCAGCAGTATGAAGTGGGAAGAC. It specifies CASSMKWED. The entire CDR3 sequence reads CASSMKWEDTQYF.

This clone was detected a few times. TCRdb and the translated DNA give different amino acids at residue 13; the protein presented here is the one translated from the DNA. With a much larger clone just one base away, this may be a read error. Mouse names are used for the genes. The read ends 3 residues early relative to the CDR3; the germline J gene fills the gap. Other DNA sequences from this sample encode an identical CDR3 as well. The chain recombines TRBV5 with TRBJ1-3; TRBD1 agrees at 7 bases. The CDR3 loop spans 16 amino acids. Looked up from germline, CDR1 is LGHNA and CDR2 is YNLKQL (reference sequence). The part of the CDR3 DNA that was read is TGCGCAAGCAGCCAAACGACAGGGAATTCTGGAAATACG. This gives the protein CASSQTTGNSGNT. The complete CDR3 protein is CASSQTTGNSGNTLYF.

In this sample, this clone turned up many times. Genes and germline come from the mouse. The observed sequence ends 4 residues before the CDR3 terminus, with the missing tail filled in from the germline J gene. The chain carries TRBV29 and TRBJ1-4; 8 nucleotides agree with TRBD1. Germline V CDR1 and CDR2: MSHET, SYDVDS. After removal of 6 bases from V and 4 bases from J, the junction contained 7 bases not matched to a gene. The CDR3 covers 15 residues. CDR3 DNA (partial): TGTGCTAGCAGGGCCAGGGGGCGGGACAACGAA. Translation: CASRARGRDNE. The full CDR3 protein reads CASRARGRDNERLFF. Using reference TRBV29 and TRBJ1-4 for the parts outside the CDR3, the full variable domain is DMKVTQMPRYLIKRMGENVLLECGQDMSHETMYWYRQDPGLGLQLIYISYDVDSNSEGDIPKGYRVSRKKREHFSLILDSAKTNQTSVYFCASRARGRDNERLFFGHGTKLSVL.

This clone was seen repeatedly, ten times or more. The listed genes are named as in mouse. The read falls 4 residues short of the CDR3 end, and the missing part is taken from the germline J gene. This chain links TRBV1 with TRBJ2-1; 7 positions match TRBD1. The CDR3 consists of 15 residues. The V and J ends lost 3 bases and 4 bases, in that order; junction bases with no gene match: 6. Germline-derived CDR1 and CDR2 are NSQYPW and LRSPGD (reference sequence). CDR3 DNA, as far as it was read: TGCACCTGCAGTGCGCCGGGACAGAAATATGCT. Residues: CTCSAPGQKYA. The whole CDR3 sequence reads CTCSAPGQKYAEQFF.

The sample holds many counts of this clone. All gene names here are mouse names. The read is 4 residues too short to cover the CDR3 end, so that end is filled in from the germline J gene. The chain uses TRBV5 and TRBJ2-2, with 10 bases that match TRBD2. This CDR3 contains 17 residues. Germline values: CDR1 LGHNA, CDR2 YNLKQL (reference sequence). J was trimmed by 1 base and V by 2 bases; bases with no gene match: 4. The CDR3 protein is CASSQIWGGRNTGQLYF. The CDR3 bases that were read are TGTGCCAGCAGCCAAATCTGGGGGGGCAGAAACACCGGG.

With regard to this clone: The gene names given are mouse names. The missing CDR3 end, 4 residues past where the read stops, is filled in from the germline J gene. The chain links TRBV13-1 to TRBJ2-7; D is unclear. This CDR3 is 12 amino acids long. Germline CDR1 and CDR2: NSHNY and SYGAGN. The CDR3 sequence is CASSDALDEQYF. Partial CDR3 DNA: TGTGCCAGCAGTGATGCATTGGAT.

Comment on this clone: Mouse gene names and germline throughout. From the germline J gene comes the end of the CDR3, since the read stops 4 residues before it. The sample holds other DNA sequences that translate to the same CDR3. J is TRBJ2-5 and V is TRBV19, with D maybe TRBD2 (5 bases). This CDR3 contains 14 residues. Looked up from germline, CDR1 is FNHDT and CDR2 is SITEND (reference sequence). V was trimmed by 4 bases and J by 2 bases, leaving 11 bases between them. CDR3 in amino acids: CASSPTGGQDTQYF. The covered CDR3 bases are TGTGCCAGCAGTCCTACTGGTGGCCAAGAC.

This clone was seen repeatedly, ten times or more. The protein given in TCRdb and the translation of the DNA differ at residue 11, and the sequence presented here derives from the DNA. The genes are named according to mouse. The read ends 3 residues early relative to the CDR3; the germline J gene fills the gap. J is TRBJ1-3 and V is TRBV1; 10 bases map to TRBD1. The germline gives CDR1 NSQYPW, CDR2 LRSPGD (reference sequence). CDR3 size: 14 residues. The V and J ends lost 6 bases and 6 bases, in that order; junction bases with no gene match: 5. The chain's CDR3 is CTCSPGQGLNTLYF. The part of the CDR3 DNA that was read is TGCACCTGCAGCCCGGGACAGGGGTTAAATACG.

Concerning this clone: Gene names follow the mouse nomenclature. The CDR3 goes on 4 residues after the read ends, and that part is filled in from the germline J gene. This chain links TRBV13-2 with TRBJ2-2; TRBD1 matches 11 bases. Losses at the gene ends were 2 bases for V and 3 bases for J; bases not matched to a gene: 3. Per germline, CDR1 NNHNN and CDR2 SYGAGS (reference sequence). The length of the CDR3 is 16 residues. The DNA read from the CDR3 is TGTGCCAGCGGTGAAGGGGACAGGGGGGACACCGGG. It translates to CASGEGDRGDTG. The full-length CDR3 reads as CASGEGDRGDTGQLYF.

In its sample, this clone was seen many times. The germline and genes are mouse ones. The CDR3 end lies 4 residues beyond the end of the read and is filled in from the germline J gene. The chain couples TRBV31 to TRBJ1-1, with 9 bases fitting TRBD1. Germline lookup yields CDR1 GKSSPN and CDR2 SITVG. This CDR3 has 14 residues. The CDR3 DNA, read in part, is TGTGCCTGGAGTCTAGAACAGGGGGCGCGA. Protein: CAWSLEQGAR. The whole CDR3 sequence is CAWSLEQGAREVFF.

This clone was observed a handful of times. The gene names here belong to mouse. The sequence runs out 4 residues before the end of the CDR3; the remainder is reconstructed from the germline J gene. The chain is built from TRBV2 and TRBJ2-2; D uncertain. The CDR3 consists of 15 residues. V was clipped by 1 base and J by 0 bases, with 6 bases between them. The germline gives CDR1 LGHNA, CDR2 YSYQKL. The CDR3 bases that were read are TGTGCCAGCAGCCAAGGCAGAGCAAACACCGGG. Amino acid sequence: CASSQGRANTG. The CDR3, in full, reads CASSQGRANTGQLYF.